Listed here are 26 T cell receptor beta chains from one sample, sequenced in a study of shared clonotypes between healthy human individuals. Profiled with immunoSEQ multiplex PCR; TCRdb holds only in-frame clones, not every one. The repertoire holds under 2,500,000 clones, with about 94% as singletons. The sequenced material came from naive CD4+ T cells sorted from blood. Subset in this sample: CD45RA+ positively selected. The source is a man aged 18 to 30 in good health.

The chain joins TRBV9 to TRBJ1-2; D is unresolved. The CDR3 consists of 13 residues. V lost 10 bases and J lost 6, with 19 bases in between. Looked up from germline, CDR1 is SGDLS and CDR2 is YYNGEE. Here the CDR3 reads CASAPAPGDGYTF. The CDR3 nucleotides read TGTGCCTCTGCGCCGGCGCCGGGCGATGGCTACACCTTC.

This clone was counted a few times. V usage is TRBV9 and J usage is TRBJ2-7, with 7 bases aligning to TRBD2. The CDR3 length is 15 residues. V dropped 0 bases and J dropped 9; count of bases not matched to a gene: 12. Germline CDR1 is SGDLS and CDR2 is YYNGEE. This CDR3 is CASSVDPSGGEAQYF. The CDR3 nucleotides read TGTGCCAGCAGCGTAGACCCTAGCGGAGGCGAGGCGCAGTACTTC. Supplemented by reference TRBV9 and TRBJ2-7, the full variable domain reads DSGVTQTPKHLITATGQRVTLRCSPRSGDLSVYWYQQSLDQGLQFLIQYYNGEERAKGNILERFSAQQFPDLHSELNLSSLELGDSALYFCASSVDPSGGEAQYFGPGTRLTVT.

Here the CDR3 DNA reads TGTGCCTGGCGGAAAGGGGGGAAAGGCTACACCTTC. Amino acid sequence: CAWRKGGKGYTF. V is TRBV30 and J is TRBJ1-2, with D maybe TRBD1 (6 bases). Trimming left V 5 bases short and J 8 bases short, with 15 bases between. The CDR3 consists of 12 residues. Germline values: CDR1 GTSNPN, CDR2 SVGIG (reference sequence).

The V and J genes are TRBV19 and TRBJ2-7; 7 bases align to TRBD1. V was clipped by 1 base and J by 3 bases; unmatched bases: 12. CDR3 length equals 17 residues. The germline V gene has CDR1 LNHDA and CDR2 SQIVND (reference sequence). The CDR3 region has the DNA TGTGCCAGTAGTATAGTAGGAGTACCGGGACAGCTCTACGAGCAGTACTTC. Protein product: CASSIVGVPGQLYEQYF.

This clone appeared a single time. The identical CDR3 is also encoded by other nucleotide sequences in the sample. The rearrangement links TRBV5-1 to TRBJ2-5, with D tentatively TRBD1 or TRBD2 (5 bases each). The V gene lost 2 bases and the J gene lost 5 bases, with 16 bases spanning the gap. This CDR3 spans 15 amino acids. Germline values: CDR1 SGHRS, CDR2 YFSETQ. The CDR3 reads CASSLYGGDGETQYF. As DNA, the CDR3 is TGCGCCAGCAGCTTATATGGGGGAGACGGGGAGACCCAGTACTTC.

The chain recombines TRBV5-4 with TRBJ2-7; no clear D. The CDR3 length is 14 residues. Germline lookup yields CDR1 SGHNT and CDR2 YYREEE (reference sequence). Between the trimmed V and J ends, which lost 3 bases and 4 bases, there was a span of 14 bases. The CDR3 loop reads CASSSPGPAYEQYF. The CDR3, as DNA: TGTGCCAGCAGCTCTCCCGGGCCCGCTTACGAGCAGTACTTC.

The chain uses TRBV10-2 and TRBJ2-7, with TRBD1 matching over 7 bases. Germline CDR1 WSHSY, CDR2 SAAADI. This CDR3 comprises 17 residues. Trimming at V came to 6 bases and at J to 3 bases, leaving 17 bases not matched to a gene. The CDR3 is CASRPTGTASPIYEQYF. The CDR3, as DNA: TGCGCCAGCAGACCAACCGGGACAGCATCGCCAATCTACGAGCAGTACTTC.

The V call is TRBV4-3, the J call TRBJ2-7, with D possibly called TRBD1 or TRBD2 (5 bases each). This CDR3 has 15 residues. V shed 0 bases and J shed 1 base, with 10 bases lying between them. Germline CDR1 LGHNA, CDR2 YSLEER. The CDR3 loop is CASSQDGTDSYEQYF. CDR3 coding DNA: TGCGCCAGCAGCCAAGATGGGACGGATTCCTACGAGCAGTACTTC.

CDR3 DNA sequence: TGTGCCAGCAGCCCCACCCCCACACGGCCAATGACCCAGTACTTC. It translates to CASSPTPTRPMTQYF. The chain links TRBV7-8 to TRBJ2-5, with D unclear. Germline CDR1 reads SGHVS; CDR2 reads FQNEAQ. Trimming took 5 bases from V and 7 from J, leaving 20 bases between them. The CDR3 is made up of 15 amino acids.

Turning to this clone: The junction differs from germline at one of its ends, possibly a read error. CDR3: CASSFAGSTGELFF. The CDR3 DNA is TGTGCTAGCAGCTTCGCAGGGTCCACCGGGGAGCTGTTTTTT. The chain recombines TRBV7-7 with TRBJ2-2; possibly TRBD1 for D (5 bases). This CDR3 is 14 amino acids long. CDR1 and CDR2 (germline): SSHAT, FNYEAQ (reference sequence).

This chain links TRBV11-2 with TRBJ2-5; possibly TRBD1 or TRBD2 for D (5 bases each). The length of the CDR3 is 15 residues. V lost 5 bases, J lost 5 bases, and 18 bases lay in between. Germline CDR1 SGHAT, CDR2 FQNNGV. As DNA, the CDR3 is TGTGCCAGCAGCCCGGGGCAGGATTCGTACGAGACCCAGTACTTC. Protein product: CASSPGQDSYETQYF.

This rearrangement joins TRBV9 to TRBJ2-2, with a weak D call TRBD2 (5 bases). The germline V gene encodes CDR1 SGDLS and CDR2 YYNGEE. The CDR3 contains 15 residues. Trimming cost V 0 bases and J 5 bases, with 11 bases left between them. DNA for the CDR3: TGTGCCAGCAGCGTAGGCTCTCGGGATACCGGGGAGCTGTTTTTT. This translates into CASSVGSRDTGELFF.

This clone occurred a few times. This chain joins TRBV30 and TRBJ2-7; D tentatively fits TRBD1 or TRBD2 (5 bases each). Germline CDR1 reads GTSNPN; CDR2 reads SVGIG (reference sequence). This CDR3 has 14 residues. V was clipped by 3 bases and J by 4 bases, with 16 bases between them. DNA of the CDR3: TGTGCCTGGAGGCCCGGGACCCAGAGATACGAGCAGTACTTC. This sequence encodes CAWRPGTQRYEQYF.

This chain connects TRBV30 to TRBJ2-1; D tentatively reads TRBD1 or TRBD2 (6 bases each). Trimming removed 0 bases at V and 6 bases at J, with 15 bases between. The CDR3 extends over 15 amino acids. Germline CDR1 is GTSNPN and CDR2 is SVGIG (reference sequence). Here the CDR3 DNA reads TGTGCCTGGAGTGTAGGGGGGAGAGTCGGCAATGAGCAGTTCTTC. Residues: CAWSVGGRVGNEQFF.

This clone appeared a single time. The gene calls are TRBV19 and TRBJ2-6, with 10 nucleotides matching TRBD1. The germline V gene encodes CDR1 LNHDA and CDR2 SQIVND (reference sequence). The CDR3 is 17 residues long. V trimming: 6 bases; J trimming: 0 bases; junction bases outside the gene matches: 5. CDR3 nucleotide sequence: TGTGCCAGTAGGAGCCGGACAGGGGGCTCTGGGGCCAACGTCCTGACTTTC. Protein: CASRSRTGGSGANVLTF.

The chain employs TRBV7-9 and TRBJ2-7; TRBD2 aligns across 11 bases. This CDR3 comprises 17 residues. After removal of 3 bases from V and 7 bases from J, the junction contained 14 bases not matched to a gene. Looked up from germline, CDR1 is SEHNR and CDR2 is FQNEAQ (reference sequence). The CDR3 region has the DNA TGTGCCAGCAGCTTCGGTAGCGGGAGGGCCGCACTCGGGGAGCAGTACTTC. The encoded protein is CASSFGSGRAALGEQYF.

CDR3 DNA sequence: TGTGCCAGCAGCTTCAGAGCGGGGGGGCCAGAAAATACGCAGTATTTT. Amino acids: CASSFRAGGPENTQYF. This chain connects TRBV13 to TRBJ2-3; 10 bases map to TRBD2. The ends lost 3 bases at V and 7 bases at J; junction bases unmatched: 10. This CDR3 region has 16 residues. The germline V gene has CDR1 PRHDT and CDR2 FYEKMQ (reference sequence).

The chain is built from TRBV11-2 and TRBJ2-1; D may match TRBD1 or TRBD2 (5 bases each). V lost 7 bases to trimming and J lost 7 bases, with 20 bases between them. This CDR3 has 15 amino acids. The germline gives CDR1 SGHAT, CDR2 FQNNGV. CDR3 nucleotide sequence: TGTGCCAGCAACCCGGGGCCTGGGGAACAGAATGAGCAGTTCTTC. This translates into CASNPGPGEQNEQFF. Full variable domain (rest looked up from reference TRBV11-2 and TRBJ2-1): EAGVAQSPRYKIIEKRQSVAFWCNPISGHATLYWYQQILGQGPKLLIQFQNNGVVDDSQLPKDRFSAERLKGVDSTLKIQPAKLEDSAVYLCASNPGPGEQNEQFFGPGTRLTVL.

The V call is TRBV6-6, the J call TRBJ2-5, with 8 nucleotides matching TRBD2. This CDR3 spans 14 amino acids. The V gene end was trimmed by 6 bases and the J gene end by 7 bases; junction bases not matched to a gene: 10. Per germline, CDR1 MNHNY and CDR2 SVGAGI (reference sequence). This CDR3 reads CASRLLAAPGTQYF. Here the CDR3 DNA reads TGTGCCAGCAGACTACTAGCGGCCCCGGGGACCCAGTACTTC.

CDR3 sequence (DNA): TGTGCCAGCAGTGAAAATAGCCCTACAAATACGCAGTATTTT. This translates into CASSENSPTNTQYF. The chain employs TRBV2 and TRBJ2-3; D gene unclear. The CDR3 loop spans 14 amino acids. Germline lookup yields CDR1 SNHLY and CDR2 FYNNEI. Trimming pared 2 bases from V and 7 bases from J, leaving 13 bases between. The variable domain in full, completed from reference TRBV2 and TRBJ2-3, reads EPEVTQTPSHQVTQMGQEVILRCVPISNHLYFYWYRQILGQKVEFLVSFYNNEISEKSEIFDDQFSVERPDGSNFTLKIRSTKLEDSAMYFCASSENSPTNTQYFGPGTRLTVL.

The rearrangement links TRBV6-5 to TRBJ1-2; D is ambiguous. This CDR3 has 13 amino acids. CDR1 and CDR2 (germline): MNHEY, SVGAGI. With 0 bases removed from V and 4 bases from J, the gap between germline ends came to 6 bases. The CDR3 nucleotides read TGTGCCAGCAGTTACTCGACGACCTATGGCTACACCTTC. As protein: CASSYSTTYGYTF.

This chain uses TRBV7-8 with TRBJ2-7, with D possibly TRBD2 on 5 matching bases. Trimming stripped 0 bases from V and 9 bases from J, with 12 bases between. CDR3 size: 13 residues. CDR1 is SGHVS and CDR2 is FQNEAQ in the germline V gene. The CDR3 nucleotides read TGTGCCAGCAGCTTAGCGGACTCATGGGGGCAGTACTTC. Residues: CASSLADSWGQYF.

As to this clone: One junction end disagrees with the germline gene, perhaps due to a read error. The sample holds other DNA sequences that translate to the same CDR3. The chain carries TRBV30 and TRBJ1-1, with 8 bases that match TRBD1. The CDR3 length is 13 residues. Germline V gene sequence: CDR1 GTSNPN, CDR2 SVGIG (reference sequence). The CDR3: CAWRTGGNTEAFF. The CDR3 DNA sequence: TGTGCCTGGAGAACAGGGGGTAACACTGAGGCTTTCTTT.

The rearrangement joins TRBV6-5 to TRBJ1-4; no clear D. Germline assignment: CDR1 MNHEY and CDR2 SVGAGI. The CDR3 totals 15 residues. V lost 0 bases and J 8 bases, leaving 13 bases between the germline ends. CDR3: CASSYSLSPGEKLFF. CDR3 nucleotide sequence: TGTGCCAGCAGTTACTCCCTCAGTCCCGGGGAAAAACTGTTTTTT.

The chain is built from TRBV19 and TRBJ1-2, with TRBD1 matching over 11 bases. The CDR3 extends over 15 amino acids. The V segment lost 7 bases and the J segment 1 base; nucleotides outside the gene matches: 5. Germline loops: CDR1 LNHDA, CDR2 SQIVND (reference sequence). The CDR3 nucleotides are TGTGCCAGTAAGGGACAGGGGGGACTTAACTATGGCTACACCTTC. Its translation: CASKGQGGLNYGYTF.

The chain has TRBV30 and TRBJ2-5; 9 bases agree with TRBD2. The CDR3 has 14 amino acids. The V and J ends lost 0 bases and 5 bases, in that order; junction bases with no gene match: 4. CDR1 is GTSNPN, CDR2 SVGIG, per germline (reference sequence). For the CDR3, the DNA is TGTGCCTGGAGTGTTGGACTAGCGCGGGAGACCCAGTACTTC. Translation: CAWSVGLARETQYF.